A selection of T cell receptor beta chains follows, all from one sample in a study of regulatory T cells in long-lasting Graves disease. TCRdb recomputed calls from the multiplex PCR reads with MiXCR, one row per CDR3 protein. Of a few hundred thousand distinct CDR3 sequences listed, approximately 22% were seen once; the top ten hold roughly 13%. The source material was peripheral blood mononuclear cells (PBMCs), sampled when the disease was refractory, from a patient treated with antithyroid drugs. The receptor set was obtained from a female donor with Graves disease. Each CDR3 is given with its conserved first and last residue. D genes are given only for firm matches. The listing skips clone size in some rows; elsewhere it reads once, few, many or a size class.

TRBV6-2/TRBV6-3	TRBJ1-6	TRBD1	-	14	CASSPGQVNSPLHF	TGTGCCAGCAGCCCCGGACAGGTCAATTCACCCCTCCACTTT
TRBV27	TRBJ2-7	-	many	11	CASSLGNKQYF	TGTGCCAGCAGTTTAGGTAATAAGCAGTACTTC
TRBV4-1	TRBJ1-4	-	few	16	CASSHRQEATNEKLFF	TGTGCCAGCAGCCACAGACAGGAAGCAACTAATGAAAAACTGTTTTTT
TRBV28	TRBJ2-5	-	many	14	CASSSTGYQETQYF	TGTGCCAGCAGTTCTACAGGGTACCAAGAGACCCAGTACTTC
TRBV20-1	TRBJ2-7	TRBD2	few	14	CSASGLAGTYEQYF	TGCAGTGCTAGCGGACTAGCGGGAACCTACGAGCAGTACTTC
TRBV24-1	TRBJ1-1	-	many	13	CATVGTLNTEAFF	TGTGCCACCGTCGGGACGCTGAACACTGAAGCTTTCTTT
TRBV29-1	TRBJ1-5	-	many	12	CSVGSTDQPQHF	TGCAGCGTTGGGTCTACGGATCAGCCCCAGCATTTT
TRBV28	TRBJ2-7	-	many	12	CASSFPNYEQYF	TGTGCCAGCAGCTTTCCCAACTACGAGCAGTACTTC
TRBV7-2	TRBJ2-1	-	-	13	CASSLGGHNEQFF	TGTGCCAGCAGCTTAGGCGGTCACAATGAGCAGTTCTTC
TRBV20-1	TRBJ1-3	-	-	15	CSARRILRTGNTIYF	TGCAGTGCTAGACGCATCCTTCGGACTGGAAACACCATATATTTT
TRBV11-3	TRBJ1-1	-	-	15	CASSLIHGMNTEAFF	TGTGCCAGCAGCTTAATTCATGGGATGAACACTGAAGCTTTCTTT
TRBV10-3	TRBJ1-1	-	-	12	CAIKHMGTEAFF	TGTGCCATCAAACATATGGGAACTGAAGCTTTCTTT
TRBV7-2	TRBJ2-7	TRBD2	few	15	CASSLVGTRSYEQYF	TGTGCCAGCAGCTTGGTGGGGACTAGATCCTACGAGCAGTACTTC
TRBV7-2	TRBJ2-7	-	many	14	CASSLRTETYEQYF	TGTGCCAGCAGCTTACGGACGGAGACCTACGAGCAGTACTTC
TRBV7-2	TRBJ1-4	-	once	15	CASSSNSATNEKLFF	TGTGCCAGCAGCTCGAACTCCGCAACTAATGAAAAACTGTTTTTT
TRBV27	TRBJ2-1	-	-	16	CASSLSFGRGYDEQFF	TGTGCCAGCAGTTTATCGTTCGGGCGGGGTTACGATGAGCAGTTCTTC
TRBV20-1	TRBJ2-2	-	few	17	CSARVQDRTSGTGELFF	TGCAGTGCTAGAGTCCAGGACCGAACAAGTGGCACCGGGGAGCTGTTTTTT
TRBV18	TRBJ1-4	TRBD1	-	16	CASSPPQGAPNEKLFF	TGTGCCAGCTCACCACCACAGGGGGCCCCTAATGAAAAACTGTTTTTT
TRBV5-1	TRBJ2-6	-	few	15	CASSPGDSGANVLTF	TGCGCCTCCTCCCCTGGTGATTCTGGGGCCAACGTCCTGACTTTC
TRBV28	TRBJ1-3	-	many	17	CASRPLPGPLNGNTIYF	TGTGCCAGCAGACCCCTACCGGGACCCCTAAACGGAAACACCATATATTTT
TRBV28	TRBJ2-7	-	many	13	CASSLTGPYEQYF	TGTGCCAGCAGTTTAACTGGCCCCTACGAGCAGTACTTC
TRBV6-1	TRBJ1-3	-	few	15	CASSARQGGGNTIYF	TGTGCCAGCAGTGCCCGGCAGGGAGGTGGAAACACCATATATTTT
TRBV7-3	TRBJ2-7	-	many	13	CASSLDPKGEQYF	TGTGCCAGCAGCTTAGACCCCAAGGGCGAGCAGTACTTC
TRBV5-4	TRBJ2-5	-	few	18	CASSLGTVGGQRQETQYF	TGTGCCAGCAGCTTGGGGACCGTCGGTGGACAGCGCCAAGAGACCCAGTACTTC
TRBV3-1	TRBJ2-7	-	-	14	CASSPSRSPLEQYF	TGTGCCAGCAGCCCCTCCCGGAGCCCCCTCGAGCAGTACTTC
TRBV12-3/TRBV12-4	TRBJ1-2	-	-	18	CASSIWPPSTGAPDGYTF	TGTGCCAGCTCAATTTGGCCCCCGTCCACGGGGGCGCCGGATGGCTACACCTTC
TRBV25-1	TRBJ2-3	TRBD2	-	16	CASSGTSGSLSDTQYF	TGTGCCAGCAGCGGGACTAGCGGAAGTTTATCAGATACGCAGTATTTT
TRBV5-1	TRBJ2-4	TRBD1	few	15	CASSSDRGPKNIQYF	TGCGCCAGCAGCTCGGACAGGGGCCCCAAAAACATTCAGTACTTC
TRBV19	TRBJ1-4	-	-	15	CASRSSGAANEKLFF	TGTGCCAGTAGAAGTTCCGGGGCCGCCAATGAAAAACTGTTTTTT
TRBV5-5	TRBJ2-7	TRBD1	-	14	CASSPYDRAGEQYF	TGTGCCAGCAGCCCCTACGACAGGGCTGGCGAGCAGTACTTC
TRBV12-3/TRBV12-4	TRBJ2-5	-	few	16	CASIQGLIRTQETQYF	TGTGCCAGCATCCAAGGGTTAATACGGACCCAAGAGACCCAGTACTTC
TRBV2	TRBJ2-7	TRBD1	many	15	CASRDDRVSLREQYF	TGTGCCAGCAGAGACGACAGGGTATCCCTACGCGAGCAGTACTTC
TRBV5-4	TRBJ2-7	-	few	16	CASSPSTGTGGYEQYF	TGTGCCAGCAGCCCATCAACAGGGACGGGAGGCTACGAGCAGTACTTC
TRBV5-1	TRBJ2-5	-	-	13	CATSVGAGETQYF	TGCGCCACCTCGGTTGGGGCGGGAGAGACCCAGTACTTC
TRBV28	TRBJ2-5	-	many	14	CASKDPGLQETQYF	TGTGCCAGCAAAGACCCGGGACTTCAAGAGACCCAGTACTTC
TRBV28	TRBJ2-3	TRBD2	-	16	CASTRTSGRGTDTQYF	TGTGCCAGCACCCGGACTAGCGGGAGGGGAACAGATACGCAGTATTTT
TRBV3-1	TRBJ2-7	-	-	14	CASSNRQASYEQYF	TGTGCCAGCAGCAACCGACAGGCTTCCTACGAGCAGTACTTC